What follows is one T cell receptor beta chain and its context. Its antigen is not known. This CDR3 is 14 amino acids long. Germline loops: CDR1 LNHDA, CDR2 SQIVND (reference sequence). Trimming shortened V by 3 bases and J by 6 bases, and 12 bases separated the two germline ends. Researchers amplified the TCR beta CDR3 regions from RNA transcripts. When the TCR CDR3 underwent first-round RT-PCR, the HTBI primer set was used. In TCRdb, the multiplex PCR reads were re-called with MiXCR into one record per CDR3 protein. The sample shows about 290,000 distinct CDR3 sequences, around 13% of them seen only once. This sample is part of a study of T cells in Graves' hyperthyroidism and ophthalmopathy. Whole-study context: It was at initial diagnosis, before any treatment, that peripheral blood was collected.

Uncontrolled infection, other autoimmune disease, pregnancy or lactation led to exclusion. Using around 10 ml of fresh peripheral blood, PBMCs were prepared. Study-wide points: Most thyroid clonotypes expanded above 0.001 appeared in blood too.

Sequenced material: blood. This clonotype was obtained from a woman aged 40-49 years with Graves' hyperthyroidism. The chain employs TRBV19 and TRBJ2-4, with D hard to call. CDR3 nucleotide sequence: TGTGCCAGTAGTATGGGAACCCAGGCAAACATTCAGTACTTC. It is translated as CASSMGTQANIQYF.